This T cell receptor (beta chain) was identified in a study of T cell repertoires in cytomegalovirus infection. This clonotype was found a few times. No antigen is known for it. TCRdb re-derived calls from the reads in MiXCR, one entry per CDR3 protein. The table includes a few hundred thousand distinct CDR3 sequences, roughly a fifth detected once. Germline lookup yields CDR1 MNHEY and CDR2 SMNVEV (reference sequence). V was shortened by 7 bases and J by 7 bases, with 14 bases between the two germline ends. The CDR3 sequence is 12 residues long. Material: cultured PBMCs, obtained from culture after CMV antigen stimulation. The gene calls are TRBV27 and TRBJ2-7; D gene unclear. This receptor was identified in a human donor in good health (CMV status not recorded). Some clones in this sample may be carry-over from other donors' samples. The CDR3 reads CASTLPTGEQYF. CDR3 DNA: TGTGCCAGCACCCTACCAACCGGGGAGCAGTACTTC.